The sequence of this T cell receptor beta chain was determined in a study of blood T cell repertoires in COVID-19. Study summary: From the United States, Italy and Spain came samples of acute and convalescent COVID-19. T cells, B-cell-depleted T cells, or PBMCs supplied cDNA or gDNA.

In the authors' workflow: Estimation of nucleated cell counts was performed using reference gene primer amplification. TCRdb keeps only in-frame clones here, not all; method: immunoSEQ multiplex PCR. V and J calls and clone size are copied from that table; D and trimming were computed from the DNA. The table shows about 120,000 clones, with 60% to 85% occurring only once. From germline, CDR1 is LNHDA and CDR2 SQIVND (reference sequence). With 9 bases removed from V and 2 bases from J, the gap between germline ends came to 14 bases. This CDR3 is built from 14 residues. This clone appeared a single time.

The clonotype comes from a man aged 65 to 79 with acute or convalescent COVID-19. The specimen was peripheral blood. The J gene is TRBJ1-5, the V gene TRBV19; D not resolved. The CDR3 region is CASKTQVGNQPQHF. Written as DNA, the CDR3 is TGTGCCAGCAAGACCCAGGTGGGCAATCAGCCCCAGCATTTT.